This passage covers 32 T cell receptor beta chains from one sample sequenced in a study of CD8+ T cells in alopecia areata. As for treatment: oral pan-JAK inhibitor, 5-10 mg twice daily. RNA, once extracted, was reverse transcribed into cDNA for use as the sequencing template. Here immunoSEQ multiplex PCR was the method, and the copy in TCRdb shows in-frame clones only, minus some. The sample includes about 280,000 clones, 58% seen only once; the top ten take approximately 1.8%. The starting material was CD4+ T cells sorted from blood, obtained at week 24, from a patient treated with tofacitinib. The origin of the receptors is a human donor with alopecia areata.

Here the CDR3 reads CASTQQRGEQYF. Written as DNA, the CDR3 is TGTGCCAGCACGCAGCAGCGGGGAGAGCAGTACTTC. V gene TRBV6-1 combines with J gene TRBJ2-7; 7 positions agree with TRBD2. There are 12 residues in the CDR3. V was clipped by 7 bases and J by 7 bases; unmatched bases: 7. Germline assignment: CDR1 MNHNS and CDR2 SASEGT.

The CDR3 nucleotides read TGTGCCAGCAGCTTGGCTACAGGGAGGGAGCAGTACTTC. This translates into CASSLATGREQYF. The chain couples TRBV5-6 to TRBJ2-7, with D perhaps assigned TRBD1 or TRBD2 (6 bases each). This CDR3 spans 13 amino acids. V shed 0 bases and J shed 7 bases, with 11 bases lying between them. Germline V lookup: CDR1 SGHDT, CDR2 YYEEEE.

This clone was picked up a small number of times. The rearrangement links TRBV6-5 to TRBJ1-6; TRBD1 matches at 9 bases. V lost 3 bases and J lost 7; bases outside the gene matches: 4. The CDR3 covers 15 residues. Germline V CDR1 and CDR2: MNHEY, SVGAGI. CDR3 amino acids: CASSYAGQGNSPLHF. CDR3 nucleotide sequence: TGTGCCAGCAGTTATGCGGGACAGGGAAATTCACCCCTCCACTTT.

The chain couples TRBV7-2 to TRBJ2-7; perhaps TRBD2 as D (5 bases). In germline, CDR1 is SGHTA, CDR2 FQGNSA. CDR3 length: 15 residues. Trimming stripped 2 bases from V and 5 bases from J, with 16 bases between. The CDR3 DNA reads TGTGCCAGCAGCTTACGCGGCGGGTCCGGCAACGAGCAGTACTTC. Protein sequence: CASSLRGGSGNEQYF.

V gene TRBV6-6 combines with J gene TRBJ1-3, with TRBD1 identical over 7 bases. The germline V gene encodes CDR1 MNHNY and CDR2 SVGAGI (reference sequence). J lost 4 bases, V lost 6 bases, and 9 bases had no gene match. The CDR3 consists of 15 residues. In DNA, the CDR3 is TGTGCCAGCAGCCCAACAGGGGAGGGCGGAAACACCATATATTTT. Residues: CASSPTGEGGNTIYF.

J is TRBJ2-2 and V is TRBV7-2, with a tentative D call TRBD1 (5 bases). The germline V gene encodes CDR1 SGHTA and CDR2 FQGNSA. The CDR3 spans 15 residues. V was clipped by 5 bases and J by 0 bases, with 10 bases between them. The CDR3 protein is CASSPQGANTGELFF. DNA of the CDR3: TGTGCCAGCAGCCCCCAAGGGGCGAACACCGGGGAGCTGTTTTTT.

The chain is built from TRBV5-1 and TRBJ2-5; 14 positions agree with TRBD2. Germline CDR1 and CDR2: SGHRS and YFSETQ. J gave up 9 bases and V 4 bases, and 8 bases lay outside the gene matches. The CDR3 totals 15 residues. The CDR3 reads CASSQLGLAGEPQYF. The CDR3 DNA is TGCGCCAGCAGCCAACTGGGACTAGCGGGGGAGCCCCAGTACTTC. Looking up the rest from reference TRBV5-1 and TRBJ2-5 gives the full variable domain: KAGVTQTPRYLIKTRGQQVTLSCSPISGHRSVSWYQQTPGQGLQFLFEYFSETQRNKGNFPGRFSGRQFSNSRSEMNVSTLELGDSALYLCASSQLGLAGEPQYFGPGTRLLVL.

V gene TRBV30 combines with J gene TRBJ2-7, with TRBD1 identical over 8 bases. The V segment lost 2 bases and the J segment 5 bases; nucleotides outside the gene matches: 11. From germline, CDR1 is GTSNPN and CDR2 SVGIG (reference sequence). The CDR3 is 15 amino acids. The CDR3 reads CAWSPTTGVANEQYF. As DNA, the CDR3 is TGTGCCTGGAGTCCCACGACAGGGGTGGCAAACGAGCAGTACTTC.

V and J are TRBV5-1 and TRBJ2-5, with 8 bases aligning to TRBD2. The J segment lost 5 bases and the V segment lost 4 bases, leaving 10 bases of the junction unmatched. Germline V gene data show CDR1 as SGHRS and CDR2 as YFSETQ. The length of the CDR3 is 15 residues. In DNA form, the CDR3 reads TGCGCCAGCAGCCTTCCCGGGGGGGCCGGGGAGACCCAGTACTTC. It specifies CASSLPGGAGETQYF.

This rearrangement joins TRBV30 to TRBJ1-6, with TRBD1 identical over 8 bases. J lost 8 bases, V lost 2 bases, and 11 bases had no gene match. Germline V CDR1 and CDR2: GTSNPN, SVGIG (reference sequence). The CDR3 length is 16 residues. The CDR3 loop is CAWSTDRGSKDSPLHF. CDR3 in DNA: TGTGCCTGGAGTACTGACAGGGGTTCCAAGGATTCACCCCTCCACTTT.

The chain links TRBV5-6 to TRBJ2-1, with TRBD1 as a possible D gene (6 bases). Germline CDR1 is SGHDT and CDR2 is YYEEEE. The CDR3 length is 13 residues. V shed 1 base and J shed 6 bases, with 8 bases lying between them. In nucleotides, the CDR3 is TGTGCCAGCAGCTTGATAGGGGGCAATGAGCAGTTCTTC. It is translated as CASSLIGGNEQFF.

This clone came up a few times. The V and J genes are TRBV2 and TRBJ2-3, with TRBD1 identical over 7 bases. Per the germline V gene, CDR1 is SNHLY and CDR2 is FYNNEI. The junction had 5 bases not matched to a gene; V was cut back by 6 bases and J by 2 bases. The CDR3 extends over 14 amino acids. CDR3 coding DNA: TGTGCCAGCAGGGACAGGCATGTCACAGATACGCAGTATTTT. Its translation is CASRDRHVTDTQYF.

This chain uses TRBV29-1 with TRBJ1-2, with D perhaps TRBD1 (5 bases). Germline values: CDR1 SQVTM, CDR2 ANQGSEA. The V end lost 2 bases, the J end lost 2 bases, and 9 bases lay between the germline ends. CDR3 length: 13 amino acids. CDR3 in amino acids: CSVERAGNYGYTF. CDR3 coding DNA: TGCAGCGTTGAACGGGCAGGGAACTATGGCTACACCTTC.

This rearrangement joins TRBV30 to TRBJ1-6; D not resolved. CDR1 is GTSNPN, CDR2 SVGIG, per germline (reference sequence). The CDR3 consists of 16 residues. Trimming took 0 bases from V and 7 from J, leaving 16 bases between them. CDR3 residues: CAWSVYLRKSNSPLHF. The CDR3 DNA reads TGTGCCTGGAGTGTCTACCTACGTAAAAGCAATTCACCCCTCCACTTT.

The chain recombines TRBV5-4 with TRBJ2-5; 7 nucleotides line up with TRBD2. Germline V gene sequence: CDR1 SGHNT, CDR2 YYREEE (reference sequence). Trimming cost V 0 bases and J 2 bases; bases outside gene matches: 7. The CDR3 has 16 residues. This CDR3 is CASSLAEAGIQETQYF. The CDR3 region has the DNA TGTGCCAGCAGCTTGGCCGAAGCGGGGATTCAAGAGACCCAGTACTTC.

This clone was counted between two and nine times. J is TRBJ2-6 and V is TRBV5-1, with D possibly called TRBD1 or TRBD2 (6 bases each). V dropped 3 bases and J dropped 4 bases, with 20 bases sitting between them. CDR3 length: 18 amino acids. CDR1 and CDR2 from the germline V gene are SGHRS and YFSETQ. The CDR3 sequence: CASSSHPPGARGANVLTF. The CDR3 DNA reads TGCGCCAGCAGCTCTCACCCCCCGGGGGCGCGAGGGGCCAACGTCCTGACTTTC.

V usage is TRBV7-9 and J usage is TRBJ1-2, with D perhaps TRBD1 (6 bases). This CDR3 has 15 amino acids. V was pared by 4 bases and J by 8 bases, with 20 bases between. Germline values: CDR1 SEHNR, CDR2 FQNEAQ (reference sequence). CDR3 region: CASSSPLTGEEGYTF. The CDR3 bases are TGTGCCAGCAGCTCGCCTTTGACAGGAGAGGAGGGCTACACCTTC.

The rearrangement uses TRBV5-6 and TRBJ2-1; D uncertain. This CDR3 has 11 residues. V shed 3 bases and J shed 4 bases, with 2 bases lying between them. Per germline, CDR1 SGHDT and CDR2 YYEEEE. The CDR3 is CASSSYNEQFF. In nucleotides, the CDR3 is TGTGCCAGCAGCTCGTACAATGAGCAGTTCTTC. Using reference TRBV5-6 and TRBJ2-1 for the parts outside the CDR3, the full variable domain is DAGVTQSPTHLIKTRGQQVTLRCSPKSGHDTVSWYQQALGQGPQFIFQYYEEEERQRGNFPDRFSGHQFPNYSSELNVNALLLGDSALYLCASSSYNEQFFGPGTRLTVL.

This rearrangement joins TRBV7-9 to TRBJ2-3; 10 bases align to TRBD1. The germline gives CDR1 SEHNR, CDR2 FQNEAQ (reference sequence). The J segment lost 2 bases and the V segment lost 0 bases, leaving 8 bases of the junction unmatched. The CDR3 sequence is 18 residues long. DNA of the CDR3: TGTGCCAGCAGCTTAGCCTTTCCGGGACAGGGGACCACAGATACGCAGTATTTT. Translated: CASSLAFPGQGTTDTQYF. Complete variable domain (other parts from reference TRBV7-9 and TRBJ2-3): DTGVSQNPRHKITKRGQNVTFRCDPISEHNRLYWYRQTLGQGPEFLTYFQNEAQLEKSRLLSDRFSAERPKGSFSTLEIQRTEQGDSAMYLCASSLAFPGQGTTDTQYFGPGTRLTVL.

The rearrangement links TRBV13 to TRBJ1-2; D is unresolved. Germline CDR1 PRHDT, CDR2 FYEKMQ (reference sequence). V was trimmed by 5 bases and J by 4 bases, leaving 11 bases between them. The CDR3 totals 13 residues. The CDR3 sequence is CASSPEGSYGYTF. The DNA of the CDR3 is TGTGCCAGCAGCCCAGAAGGGAGCTATGGCTACACCTTC.

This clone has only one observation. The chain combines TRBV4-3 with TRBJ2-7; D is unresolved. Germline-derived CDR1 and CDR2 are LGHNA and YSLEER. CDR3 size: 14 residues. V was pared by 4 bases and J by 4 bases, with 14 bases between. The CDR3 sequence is CASSRTRNGYEQYF. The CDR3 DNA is TGCGCCAGCAGCCGGACCCGCAACGGGTACGAGCAGTACTTC.

The CDR3 nucleotides are TGTGCCTGGACCCTGGGAAGAAGGGCCTACGAGCAGTACTTC. It yields the protein CAWTLGRRAYEQYF. J is TRBJ2-7 and V is TRBV30; the D is unclear. This CDR3 contains 14 residues. Trimming shortened V by 4 bases and J by 2 bases, and 15 bases separated the two germline ends. Germline V gene sequence: CDR1 GTSNPN, CDR2 SVGIG (reference sequence).

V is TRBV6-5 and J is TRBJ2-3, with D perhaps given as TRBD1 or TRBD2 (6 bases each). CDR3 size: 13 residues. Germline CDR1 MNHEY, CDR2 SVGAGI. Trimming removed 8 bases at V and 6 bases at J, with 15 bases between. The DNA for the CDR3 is TGTGCCAGCTGGAGGGGGGCGGGGGATACGCAGTATTTT. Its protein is CASWRGAGDTQYF.

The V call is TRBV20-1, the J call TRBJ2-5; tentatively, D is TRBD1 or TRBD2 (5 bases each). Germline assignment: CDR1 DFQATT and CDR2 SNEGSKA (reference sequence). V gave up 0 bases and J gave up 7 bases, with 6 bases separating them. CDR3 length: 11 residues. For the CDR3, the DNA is TGCAGTGCTAGAGATGGGGGGACCCAGTACTTC. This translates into CSARDGGTQYF.

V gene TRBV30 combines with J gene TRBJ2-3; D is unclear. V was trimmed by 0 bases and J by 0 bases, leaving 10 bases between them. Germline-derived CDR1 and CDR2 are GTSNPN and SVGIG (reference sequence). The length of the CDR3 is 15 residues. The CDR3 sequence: CAWSVGITSTDTQYF. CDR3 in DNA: TGTGCCTGGAGTGTTGGGATTACTAGCACAGATACGCAGTATTTT.

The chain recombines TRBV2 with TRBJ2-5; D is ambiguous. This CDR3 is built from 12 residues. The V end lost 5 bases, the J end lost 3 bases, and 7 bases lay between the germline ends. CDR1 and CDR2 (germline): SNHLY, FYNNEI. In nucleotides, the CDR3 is TGTGCCAGCAGTAGTACAGAAGAGACCCAGTACTTC. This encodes CASSSTEETQYF.

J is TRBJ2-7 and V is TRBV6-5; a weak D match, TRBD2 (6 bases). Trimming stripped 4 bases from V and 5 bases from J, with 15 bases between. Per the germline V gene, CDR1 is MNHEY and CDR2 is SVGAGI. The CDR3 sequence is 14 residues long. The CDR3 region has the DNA TGTGCCAGCAGTTCCCTTACTAGCCCCCACGAGCAGTACTTC. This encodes CASSSLTSPHEQYF.

The CDR3 DNA follows: TGTGCCAGTAGTATAGCAGGTTCCAATCAGCCCCAGCATTTT. Translated: CASSIAGSNQPQHF. This sequence joins TRBV19 and TRBJ1-5, with no clear D. Germline V gives CDR1 LNHDA, CDR2 SQIVND (reference sequence). With 1 base removed from V and 3 bases from J, the gap between germline ends came to 7 bases. This CDR3 contains 14 residues.

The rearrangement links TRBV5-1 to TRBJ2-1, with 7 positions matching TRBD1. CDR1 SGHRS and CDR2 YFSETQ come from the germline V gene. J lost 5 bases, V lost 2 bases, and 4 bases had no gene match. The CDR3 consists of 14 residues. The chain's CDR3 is CASSFGRGNNEQFF. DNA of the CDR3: TGCGCCAGCAGCTTTGGCAGGGGGAACAATGAGCAGTTCTTC. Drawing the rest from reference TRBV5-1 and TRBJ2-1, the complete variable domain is KAGVTQTPRYLIKTRGQQVTLSCSPISGHRSVSWYQQTPGQGLQFLFEYFSETQRNKGNFPGRFSGRQFSNSRSEMNVSTLELGDSALYLCASSFGRGNNEQFFGPGTRLTVL.

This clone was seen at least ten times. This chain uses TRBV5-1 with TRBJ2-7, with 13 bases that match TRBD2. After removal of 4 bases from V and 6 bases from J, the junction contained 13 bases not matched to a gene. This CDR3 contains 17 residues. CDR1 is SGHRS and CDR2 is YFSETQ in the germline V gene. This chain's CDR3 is CASSNPGLAGDRGEQYF. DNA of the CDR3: TGCGCCAGCAGCAATCCCGGACTAGCGGGGGACCGGGGCGAGCAGTACTTC.

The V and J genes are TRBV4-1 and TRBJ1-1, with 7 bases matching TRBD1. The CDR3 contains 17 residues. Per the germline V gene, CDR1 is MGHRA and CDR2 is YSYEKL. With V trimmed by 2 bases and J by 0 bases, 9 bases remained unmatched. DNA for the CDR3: TGCGCCAGCAGCCAACCCCCTGACAGGGTGATGAACACTGAAGCTTTCTTT. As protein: CASSQPPDRVMNTEAFF.

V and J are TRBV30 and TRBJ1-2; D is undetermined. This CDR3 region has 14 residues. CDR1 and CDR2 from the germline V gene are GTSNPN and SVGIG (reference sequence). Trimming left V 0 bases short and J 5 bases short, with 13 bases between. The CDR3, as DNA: TGTGCCTGGAGTGTAAGGCCAGTAGGGTATGGCTACACCTTC. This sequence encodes CAWSVRPVGYGYTF. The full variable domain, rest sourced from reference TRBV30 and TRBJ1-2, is SQTIHQWPATLVQPVGSPLSLECTVEGTSNPNLYWYRQAAGRGLQLLFYSVGIGQISSEVPQNLSASRPQDRQFILSSKKLLLSDSGFYLCAWSVRPVGYGYTFGSGTRLTVV.